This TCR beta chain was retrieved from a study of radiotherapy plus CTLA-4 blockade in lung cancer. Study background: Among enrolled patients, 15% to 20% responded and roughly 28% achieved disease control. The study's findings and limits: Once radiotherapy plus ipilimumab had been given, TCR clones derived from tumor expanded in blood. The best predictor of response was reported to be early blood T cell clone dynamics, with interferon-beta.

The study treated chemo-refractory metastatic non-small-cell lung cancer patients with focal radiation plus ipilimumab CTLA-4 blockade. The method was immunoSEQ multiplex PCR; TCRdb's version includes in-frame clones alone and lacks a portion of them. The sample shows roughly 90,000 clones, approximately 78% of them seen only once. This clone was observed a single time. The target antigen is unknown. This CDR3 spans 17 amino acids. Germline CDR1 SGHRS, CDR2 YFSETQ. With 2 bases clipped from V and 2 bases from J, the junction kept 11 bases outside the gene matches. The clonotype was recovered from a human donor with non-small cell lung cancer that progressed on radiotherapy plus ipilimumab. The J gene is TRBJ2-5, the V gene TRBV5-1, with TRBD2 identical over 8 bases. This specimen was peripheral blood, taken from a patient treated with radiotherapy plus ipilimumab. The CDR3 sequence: CASSFGTSGWVQETQYF. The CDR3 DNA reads TGCGCCAGCAGCTTTGGGACTAGTGGGTGGGTACAAGAGACCCAGTACTTC. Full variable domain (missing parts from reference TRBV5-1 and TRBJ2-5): KAGVTQTPRYLIKTRGQQVTLSCSPISGHRSVSWYQQTPGQGLQFLFEYFSETQRNKGNFPGRFSGRQFSNSRSEMNVSTLELGDSALYLCASSFGTSGWVQETQYFGPGTRLLVL.